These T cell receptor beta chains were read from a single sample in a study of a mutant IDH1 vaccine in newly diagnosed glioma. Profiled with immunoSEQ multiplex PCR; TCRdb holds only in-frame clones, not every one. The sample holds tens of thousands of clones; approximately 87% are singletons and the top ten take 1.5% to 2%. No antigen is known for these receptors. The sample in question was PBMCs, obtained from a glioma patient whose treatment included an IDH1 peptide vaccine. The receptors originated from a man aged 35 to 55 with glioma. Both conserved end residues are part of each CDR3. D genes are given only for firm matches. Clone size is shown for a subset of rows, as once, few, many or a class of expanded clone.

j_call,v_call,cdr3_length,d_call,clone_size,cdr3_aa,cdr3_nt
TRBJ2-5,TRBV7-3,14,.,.,CASSLDGAQRTQYF,TGTGCCAGCAGCTTAGACGGGGCGCAGCGGACCCAGTACTTC
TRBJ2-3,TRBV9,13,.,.,CASSVGVTDTQYF,TGTGCCAGCAGCGTAGGAGTCACAGATACGCAGTATTTT
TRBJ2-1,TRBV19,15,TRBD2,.,CASSGASGRIGEQFF,TGTGCCAGTAGTGGGGCTAGCGGGAGGATCGGTGAGCAGTTCTTC
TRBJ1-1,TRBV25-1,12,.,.,CASSAGWRSAFF,TGTGCCAGCAGTGCCGGCTGGCGTTCAGCTTTCTTT
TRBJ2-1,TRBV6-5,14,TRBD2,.,CASGGRVLANEQFF,TGTGCCAGCGGTGGGAGGGTATTGGCGAATGAGCAGTTCTTC
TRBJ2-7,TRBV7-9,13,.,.,CASSLRGNYEQYF,TGTGCCAGCAGCTTACGGGGGAACTACGAGCAGTACTTC
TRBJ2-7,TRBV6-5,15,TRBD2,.,CASSYQGGRGYEQYF,TGTGCCAGCAGTTATCAGGGCGGGAGAGGTTACGAGCAGTACTTC
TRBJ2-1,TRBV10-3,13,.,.,CAISESNIDEQFF,TGTGCCATCAGTGAGTCGAATATCGATGAGCAGTTCTTC
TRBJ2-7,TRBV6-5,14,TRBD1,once,CASSFHSGGYEQYF,TGTGCCAGCAGTTTTCACTCAGGGGGCTACGAGCAGTACTTC
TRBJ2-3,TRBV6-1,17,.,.,CASSEARFGGATDTQYF,TGTGCCAGCAGTGAAGCGCGCTTTGGGGGGGCGACAGATACGCAGTATTTT
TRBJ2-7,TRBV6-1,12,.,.,CASSKGRYEQYF,TGTGCCAGCAGCAAAGGGCGGTACGAGCAGTACTTC
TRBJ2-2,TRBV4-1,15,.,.,CASLPSREWAGELFF,TGCGCCAGTCTCCCCTCGAGGGAGTGGGCCGGGGAGCTGTTTTTT
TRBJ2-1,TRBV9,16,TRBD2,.,CASSQPSGSSYNEQFF,TGTGCCAGCAGTCAGCCTAGCGGGAGTTCCTACAATGAGCAGTTCTTC
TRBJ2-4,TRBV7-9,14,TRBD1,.,CASSPRQGLNIQYF,TGTGCCAGCAGCCCGCGACAGGGCTTGAACATTCAGTACTTC
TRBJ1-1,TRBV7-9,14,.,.,CASSFGTGATEAFF,TGTGCCAGCAGCTTTGGGACGGGAGCCACTGAAGCTTTCTTT
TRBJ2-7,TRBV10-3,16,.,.,CAIRDPMSGRSYEQYF,TGTGCCATCAGGGACCCCATGAGCGGACGGTCCTACGAGCAGTACTTC
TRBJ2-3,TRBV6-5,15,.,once,CASSYGTGGGDTQYF,TGTGCCAGCAGTTACGGGACTGGAGGTGGGGATACGCAGTATTTT
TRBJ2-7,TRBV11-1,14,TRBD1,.,CASSSTQGGGEQYF,TGTGCCAGCAGCTCAACACAGGGGGGAGGCGAGCAGTACTTC
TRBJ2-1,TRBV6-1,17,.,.,CASSAYSLFTGRNEQFF,TGTGCCAGCAGTGCATACTCTCTATTTACGGGGCGCAATGAGCAGTTCTTC
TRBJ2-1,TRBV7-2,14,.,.,CASSLGWSNNEQFF,TGTGCCAGCAGCTTAGGGTGGAGTAACAATGAGCAGTTCTTC
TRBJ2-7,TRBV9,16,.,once,CASSVGVGLIPYEQYF,TGTGCCAGCAGCGTAGGTGTTGGGCTGATTCCCTACGAGCAGTACTTC
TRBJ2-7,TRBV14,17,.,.,CASSQRVSESLSYEQYF,TGTGCCAGCAGCCAACGCGTTTCGGAATCTCTCTCCTACGAGCAGTACTTC
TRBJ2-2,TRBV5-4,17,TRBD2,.,CASSPGTSGPNTGELFF,TGTGCCAGCAGCCCGGGGACTAGCGGGCCGAACACCGGGGAGCTGTTTTTT
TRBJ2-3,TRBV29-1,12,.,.,CSVDFSTDTQYF,TGCAGCGTTGATTTCAGCACAGATACGCAGTATTTT
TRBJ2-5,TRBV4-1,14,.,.,CASSQVPGMETQYF,TGCGCCAGCAGCCAAGTTCCGGGTATGGAGACCCAGTACTTC
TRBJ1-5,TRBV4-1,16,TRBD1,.,CASSQAGTGVNQPQHF,TGCGCCAGCAGCCAAGCCGGGACAGGGGTCAATCAGCCCCAGCATTTT
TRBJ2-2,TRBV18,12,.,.,CASSPSTGELFF,TGTGCCAGCTCACCATCGACCGGGGAGCTGTTTTTT
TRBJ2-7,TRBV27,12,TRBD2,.,CATGGLADEQYF,TGTGCCACCGGGGGACTAGCGGACGAGCAGTACTTC
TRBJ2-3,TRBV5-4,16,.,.,CASSSPHRDGKDTQYF,TGTGCCAGCAGCTCTCCCCATCGGGACGGCAAAGATACGCAGTATTTT
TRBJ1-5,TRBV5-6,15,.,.,CASSLRTAVNQPQHF,TGTGCCAGCAGCTTGAGAACAGCAGTAAATCAGCCCCAGCATTTT
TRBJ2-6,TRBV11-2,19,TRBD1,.,CASSKGQLLGLSGANVLTF,TGTGCCAGCAGCAAGGGACAGCTCCTGGGCCTTTCTGGGGCCAACGTCCTGACTTTC
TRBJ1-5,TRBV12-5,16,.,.,CASEFGDLWNNQPQHF,TGTGCTAGTGAGTTCGGTGACCTTTGGAACAATCAGCCCCAGCATTTT
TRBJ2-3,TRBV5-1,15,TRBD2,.,CASSLRAGAEDTQYF,TGCGCCAGCAGCTTGAGGGCGGGAGCGGAAGATACGCAGTATTTT